The next 11 T cell receptor beta chains were all read from a single sample in a study of beta chain features in type 1 diabetes. TCRB transcripts that were expressed got sequenced, as all of the isolated RNA had been reverse transcribed. Only in-frame clones appear in the TCRdb table, and some are missing; sequencing was by immunoSEQ multiplex PCR. The table includes around 400,000 clones, around 16% detected once. The sequenced sample was naive CD4+ T cells from blood. The receptors here all came from a woman younger than 35 in good health.

This clone was picked up a small number of times. This chain's CDR3 is CSVVDRQYTGELFF. The CDR3 DNA reads TGCAGCGTTGTTGACAGACAGTACACCGGGGAGCTGTTTTTT. The J gene is TRBJ2-2, the V gene TRBV29-1, with D possibly matching TRBD1 (5 bases). V was clipped by 4 bases and J by 3 bases, with 12 bases between them. The CDR3 extends over 14 amino acids. Germline lookup yields CDR1 SQVTM and CDR2 ANQGSEA.

V gene TRBV6-5 combines with J gene TRBJ2-1; 7 bases fit TRBD1. V dropped 2 bases and J dropped 6; count of bases not matched to a gene: 7. The CDR3 spans 15 residues. Per germline, CDR1 MNHEY and CDR2 SVGAGI. The CDR3 DNA follows: TGTGCCAGCAGTTACGGTACCCACAGGGGCAATGAGCAGTTCTTC. Translated, it gives CASSYGTHRGNEQFF.

The J gene is TRBJ1-2, the V gene TRBV4-1, with a possible D match to TRBD1 (5 bases). The CDR3 consists of 14 residues. Trimming shortened V by 1 base and J by 2 bases, and 8 bases separated the two germline ends. Germline V gives CDR1 MGHRA, CDR2 YSYEKL. The CDR3 nucleotides read TGCGCCAGCAGCCAAGCCCAGGGCAACTATGGCTACACCTTC. It is translated as CASSQAQGNYGYTF.

This clone has more than one count but fewer than ten. The chain combines TRBV7-9 with TRBJ2-1; D gene ambiguous. V gave up 7 bases and J gave up 4 bases, with 8 bases separating them. CDR1 is SEHNR and CDR2 is FQNEAQ in the germline V gene (reference sequence). This CDR3 is built from 12 residues. The CDR3 loop reads CASILGYNEQFF. CDR3 sequence (DNA): TGTGCCAGCATCCTCGGTTACAATGAGCAGTTCTTC.

The chain links TRBV4-2 to TRBJ2-1, with TRBD2 matching over 9 bases. Germline V gives CDR1 LGHNA, CDR2 YNFKEQ. With 0 bases clipped from V and 8 bases from J, the junction kept 11 bases outside the gene matches. This CDR3 spans 17 amino acids. This CDR3 is CASSQELASGASYEQFF. The CDR3, as DNA: TGTGCCAGCAGCCAAGAATTGGCTAGCGGGGCCTCTTATGAGCAGTTCTTC.

The chain has TRBV30 and TRBJ1-2; possibly TRBD1 for D (5 bases). In germline, CDR1 is GTSNPN, CDR2 SVGIG (reference sequence). This CDR3 has 15 residues. Trimming left V 0 bases short and J 7 bases short, with 18 bases between. CDR3 sequence (DNA): TGTGCCTGGAGTGTACCGGGACTGTTTTTGGGTGGCTACACCTTC. Amino acid sequence: CAWSVPGLFLGGYTF.

The V call is TRBV4-1, the J call TRBJ2-5; D may be TRBD2 (5 bases). Germline loops: CDR1 MGHRA, CDR2 YSYEKL. The CDR3 consists of 15 residues. V lost 3 bases to trimming and J lost 2 bases, with 13 bases between them. The CDR3 nucleotides are TGCGCCAGCAGCCACGCGATGGGCGGGCAAGAGACCCAGTACTTC. Translating gives CASSHAMGGQETQYF.

This clone occurred a few times. V usage is TRBV5-1 and J usage is TRBJ2-1, with 7 nucleotides matching TRBD2. Germline V lookup: CDR1 SGHRS, CDR2 YFSETQ. The ends lost 4 bases at V and 4 bases at J; junction bases unmatched: 8. The CDR3 runs 15 residues. The CDR3 protein is CASSRGGSLYNEQFF. The CDR3 DNA reads TGCGCCAGCAGCCGGGGAGGGTCCCTTTACAATGAGCAGTTCTTC.

This clone has a handful of counts. The chain has TRBV15 and TRBJ2-1; D is ambiguous. CDR3 length: 13 residues. Germline V gene sequence: CDR1 LNHNV, CDR2 YYDKDF (reference sequence). Trimming removed 9 bases at V and 2 bases at J, with 11 bases between. As DNA, the CDR3 is TGTGCCACGCGGAAGGATCCCTACAATGAGCAGTTCTTC. Translating gives CATRKDPYNEQFF.

The chain has TRBV21-1 and TRBJ2-5; the table's D call TRBD2 went unverified against the DNA. TRBV21-1 is designated a pseudogene. CDR3 size: 17 residues. The CDR3 bases are TGTGCCAGCAGCAACTATCAGCGGGAGGGCGAAGGAGAGACCCAGTACTTC. Amino acid sequence: CASSNYQREGEGETQYF.

This clone was picked up a small number of times. The chain combines TRBV5-1 with TRBJ1-1; a weak D match, TRBD1 (6 bases). CDR3 length: 15 residues. Germline V gene lookup returns CDR1 SGHRS and CDR2 YFSETQ. The germline V and J ends were trimmed by 1 base and 10 bases, with 20 bases remaining between them. For the CDR3, the DNA is TGCGCCAGCAGCTTGCCCTCCGGGACAACCCTGGGAGCTTTCTTT. This codes for CASSLPSGTTLGAFF.